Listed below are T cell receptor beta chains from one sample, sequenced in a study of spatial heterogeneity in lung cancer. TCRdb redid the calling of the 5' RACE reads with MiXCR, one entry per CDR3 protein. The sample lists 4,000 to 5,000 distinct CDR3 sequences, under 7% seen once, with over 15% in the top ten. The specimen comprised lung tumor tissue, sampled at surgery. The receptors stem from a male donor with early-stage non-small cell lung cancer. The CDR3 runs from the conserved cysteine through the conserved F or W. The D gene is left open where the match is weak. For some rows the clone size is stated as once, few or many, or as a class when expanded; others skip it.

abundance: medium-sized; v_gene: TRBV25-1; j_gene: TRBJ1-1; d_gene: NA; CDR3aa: CASRLMDTEAFF; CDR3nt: TGTGCCAGCAGATTAATGGACACTGAAGCTTTCTTT
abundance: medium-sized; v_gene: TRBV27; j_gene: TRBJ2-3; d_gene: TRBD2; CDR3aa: CENAREGFGDTQYF; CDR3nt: TGTGAAAACGCCCGGGAGGGCTTTGGAGATACGCAGTATTTT
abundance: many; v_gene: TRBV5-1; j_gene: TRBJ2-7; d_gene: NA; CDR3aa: CASSLYGRENEQYF; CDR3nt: TGCGCCAGCAGCCTGTACGGCAGGGAAAACGAGCAGTACTTC
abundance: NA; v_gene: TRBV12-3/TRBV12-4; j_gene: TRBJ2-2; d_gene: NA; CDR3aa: CASSFASRNTGELFF; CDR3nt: TGTGCCAGCAGTTTTGCTAGTAGGAACACCGGGGAGCTGTTTTTT
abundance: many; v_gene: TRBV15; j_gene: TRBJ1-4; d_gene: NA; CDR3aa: CATSRGPNEKLFF; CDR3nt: TGTGCCACCAGCAGAGGACCTAATGAAAAACTGTTTTTT
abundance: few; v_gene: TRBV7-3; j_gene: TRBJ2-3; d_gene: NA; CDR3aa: CASARAKLGTQYF; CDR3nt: TGTGCCAGCGCACGGGCAAAACTAGGGACGCAGTATTTT
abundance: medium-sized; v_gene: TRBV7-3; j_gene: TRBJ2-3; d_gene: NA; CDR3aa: CASSLTPGATDTQYF; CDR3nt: TGTGCCAGCAGCTTAACGCCTGGGGCCACAGATACGCAGTATTTT
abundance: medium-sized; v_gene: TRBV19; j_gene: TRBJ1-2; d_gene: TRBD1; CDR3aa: CASSPGTAASYGYTF; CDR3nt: TGTGCCAGTAGTCCCGGGACAGCTGCCTCCTATGGCTACACCTTC
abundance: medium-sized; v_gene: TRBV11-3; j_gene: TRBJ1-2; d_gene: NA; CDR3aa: CASSLDQYGYTF; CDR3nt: TGTGCCAGCAGCTTAGACCAATATGGCTACACCTTC
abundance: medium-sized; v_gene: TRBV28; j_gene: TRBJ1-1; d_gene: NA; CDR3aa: CASSLTGVGVNTEAFF; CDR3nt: TGTGCCAGCAGTTTAACGGGGGTCGGTGTGAACACTGAAGCTTTCTTT
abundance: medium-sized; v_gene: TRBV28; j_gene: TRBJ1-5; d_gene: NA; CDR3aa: CASSLLWAPQNQPQHF; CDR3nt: TGTGCCAGCAGTTTGCTTTGGGCCCCTCAGAATCAGCCCCAGCATTTT
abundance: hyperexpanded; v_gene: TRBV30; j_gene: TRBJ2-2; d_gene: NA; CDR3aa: CAWSLVKSGYTGELFF; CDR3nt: TGTGCCTGGAGTTTGGTGAAGTCGGGTTACACCGGGGAGCTGTTTTTT
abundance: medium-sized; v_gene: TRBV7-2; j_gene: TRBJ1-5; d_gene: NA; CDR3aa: CASGLNQPQHF; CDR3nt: TGTGCCTCCGGATTAAATCAGCCCCAGCATTTT
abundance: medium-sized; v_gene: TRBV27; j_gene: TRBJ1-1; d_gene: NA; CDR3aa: CASSLRGVGAYGEGTEAFF; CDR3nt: TGTGCCAGCAGTTTGAGGGGAGTAGGGGCGTACGGGGAAGGGACTGAAGCTTTCTTT
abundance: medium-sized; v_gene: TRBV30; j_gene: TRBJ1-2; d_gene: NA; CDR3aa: CAHRLGGPVGYTF; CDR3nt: TGTGCTCACCGACTGGGGGGTCCGGTGGGCTACACCTTC
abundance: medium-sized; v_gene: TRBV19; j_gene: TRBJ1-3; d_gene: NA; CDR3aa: CASNGLENTIYF; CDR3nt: TGTGCCAGTAACGGGCTTGAAAACACCATATATTTT
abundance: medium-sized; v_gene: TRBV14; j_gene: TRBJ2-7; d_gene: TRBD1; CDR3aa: CASSFGQVTARTHYEQYF; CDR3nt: TGTGCCAGCAGCTTTGGACAGGTCACAGCAAGAACGCACTACGAGCAGTACTTC
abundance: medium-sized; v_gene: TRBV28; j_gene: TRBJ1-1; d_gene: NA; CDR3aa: CASSLGWVNTEAFF; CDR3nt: TGTGCCAGCAGTTTAGGGTGGGTGAACACTGAAGCTTTCTTT
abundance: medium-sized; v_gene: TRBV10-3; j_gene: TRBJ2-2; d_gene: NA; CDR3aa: CAIRSSLLTGELFF; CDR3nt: TGTGCCATCAGATCCTCCCTTTTAACCGGGGAGCTGTTTTTT
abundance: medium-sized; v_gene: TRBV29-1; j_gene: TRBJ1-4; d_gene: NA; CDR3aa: CSVQGVGEKLFF; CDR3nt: TGCAGCGTTCAAGGGGTTGGGGAAAAACTGTTTTTT
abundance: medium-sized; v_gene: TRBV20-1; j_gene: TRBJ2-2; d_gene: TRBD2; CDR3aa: CSAISGGATGELFF; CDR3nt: TGCAGTGCTATTAGCGGGGGGGCCACCGGGGAGCTGTTTTTT
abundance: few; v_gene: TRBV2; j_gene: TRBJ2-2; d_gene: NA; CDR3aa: CASSEELANTGELFF; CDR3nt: TGTGCCAGCAGTGAAGAACTGGCTAACACCGGGGAGCTGTTTTTT
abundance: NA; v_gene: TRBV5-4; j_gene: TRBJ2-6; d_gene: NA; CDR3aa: CASSREQGRGSGANVLTF; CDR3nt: TGTGCCAGCAGCCGGGAACAGGGTCGGGGGTCTGGGGCCAACGTCCTGACTTTC
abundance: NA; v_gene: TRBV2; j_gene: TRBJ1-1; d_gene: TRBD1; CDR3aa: CASSEQTGGGTEAFF; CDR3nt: TGTGCCAGCAGTGAACAAACAGGGGGGGGGACTGAAGCTTTCTTT
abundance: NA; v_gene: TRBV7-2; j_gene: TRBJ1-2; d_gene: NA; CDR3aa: CASSLAGVASYYGYTF; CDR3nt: TGTGCCAGCAGCTTAGCGGGGGTAGCCTCGTACTATGGCTACACCTTC
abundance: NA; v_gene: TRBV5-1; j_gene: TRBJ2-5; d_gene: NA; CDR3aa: CASSLADRGIQETQYF; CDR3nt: TGCGCCAGCAGCTTGGCTGATAGGGGGATTCAAGAGACCCAGTACTTC
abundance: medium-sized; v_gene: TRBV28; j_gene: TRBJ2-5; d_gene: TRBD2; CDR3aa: CASSSTRAGVETQYF; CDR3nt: TGTGCCAGCAGTTCGACGCGAGCGGGGGTTGAGACCCAGTACTTC
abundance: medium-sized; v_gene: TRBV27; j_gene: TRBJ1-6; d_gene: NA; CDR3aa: CASSLLKTAPLHF; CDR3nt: TGTGCCAGCAGTTTGCTAAAAACAGCACCCCTCCACTTT
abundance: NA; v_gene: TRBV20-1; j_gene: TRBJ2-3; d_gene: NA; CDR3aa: CSGRDPFADTQYF; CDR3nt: TGCAGTGGAAGGGATCCTTTTGCGGATACGCAGTATTTT
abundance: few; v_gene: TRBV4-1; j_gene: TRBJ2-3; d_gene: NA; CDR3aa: CASSQVARGNTDTQYF; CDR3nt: TGCGCCAGCAGCCAAGTTGCGCGGGGAAACACAGATACGCAGTATTTT
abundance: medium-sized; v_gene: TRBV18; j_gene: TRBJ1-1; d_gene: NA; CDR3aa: CASSPQGAEAFF; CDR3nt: TGTGCCAGCTCACCACAGGGGGCTGAAGCTTTCTTT
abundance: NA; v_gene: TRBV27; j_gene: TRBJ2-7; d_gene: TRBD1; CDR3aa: CASSLEPPWTGGTTRTYEQYF; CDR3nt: TGTGCCAGCAGCCTAGAACCCCCCTGGACAGGGGGGACTACTCGAACCTACGAGCAGTACTTC
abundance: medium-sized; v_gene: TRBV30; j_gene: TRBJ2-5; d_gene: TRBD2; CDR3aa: CAWVGKLAGGRETQYF; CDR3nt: TGTGCCTGGGTGGGGAAACTAGCGGGGGGCCGGGAGACCCAGTACTTC
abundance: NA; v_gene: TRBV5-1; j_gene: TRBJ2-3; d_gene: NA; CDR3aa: CASSLAPALTDTQYF; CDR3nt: TGCGCCAGCAGCTTGGCCCCTGCCCTCACAGATACGCAGTATTTT
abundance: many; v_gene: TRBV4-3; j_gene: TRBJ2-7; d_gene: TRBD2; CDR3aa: CASSPHMGGNMGEQYF; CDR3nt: TGCGCCAGCAGCCCGCACATGGGAGGGAATATGGGCGAGCAGTACTTC
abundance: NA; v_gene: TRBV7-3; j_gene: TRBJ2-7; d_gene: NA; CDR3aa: CASSLGQITSYEQYF; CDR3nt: TGTGCCAGCAGCCTCGGACAGATAACGTCCTACGAGCAGTACTTC
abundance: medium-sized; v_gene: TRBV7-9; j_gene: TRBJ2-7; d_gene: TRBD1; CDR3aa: CASSSRTGADEQYF; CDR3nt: TGTGCCAGCAGCTCCCGGACAGGGGCGGACGAGCAGTACTTC
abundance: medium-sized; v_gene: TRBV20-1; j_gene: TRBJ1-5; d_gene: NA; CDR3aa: CSASLGFSNQPQHF; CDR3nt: TGCAGTGCTAGCTTAGGGTTTAGCAATCAGCCCCAGCATTTT
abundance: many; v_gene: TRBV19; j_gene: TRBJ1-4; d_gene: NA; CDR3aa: CATAERIQEKLFF; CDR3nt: TGTGCCACCGCGGAAAGGATACAGGAAAAACTGTTTTTT
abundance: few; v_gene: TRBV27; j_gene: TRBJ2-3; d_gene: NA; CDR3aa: CASSFSSSTDTQYF; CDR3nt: TGTGCCAGCAGCTTCAGCTCTAGCACAGATACGCAGTATTTT
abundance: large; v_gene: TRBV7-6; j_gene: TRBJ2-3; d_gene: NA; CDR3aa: CASSPSAGTDTQYF; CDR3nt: TGTGCCAGCAGCCCTAGCGCGGGAACAGATACGCAGTATTTT
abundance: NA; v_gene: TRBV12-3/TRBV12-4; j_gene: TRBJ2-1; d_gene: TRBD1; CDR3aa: CASSLWDRAYNEQFF; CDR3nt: TGTGCCAGCAGTTTATGGGACAGGGCTTACAATGAGCAGTTCTTC
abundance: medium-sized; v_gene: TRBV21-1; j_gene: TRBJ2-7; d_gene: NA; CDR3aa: CASSKAGRDSYEQYF; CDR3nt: TGTGCCAGCAGCAAAGCGGGGAGGGACTCCTACGAGCAGTACTTC
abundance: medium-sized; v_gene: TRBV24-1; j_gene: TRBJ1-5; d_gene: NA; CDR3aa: CATSDLNGNQPQHF; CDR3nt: TGTGCCACCAGTGATTTGAATGGGAATCAGCCCCAGCATTTT
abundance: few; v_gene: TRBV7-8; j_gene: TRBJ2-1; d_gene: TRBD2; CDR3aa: CASSLASGGHYNEQFF; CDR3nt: TGTGCCAGCAGCCTCGCTAGCGGGGGGCACTACAATGAGCAGTTCTTC
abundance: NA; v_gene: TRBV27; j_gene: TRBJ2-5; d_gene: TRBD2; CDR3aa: CASSFLAGGPSGKETQYF; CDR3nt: TGTGCCAGCAGTTTCCTAGCGGGGGGGCCTTCAGGGAAAGAGACCCAGTACTTC
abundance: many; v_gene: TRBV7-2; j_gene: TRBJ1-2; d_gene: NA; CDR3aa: CASSLQGGAHGYTF; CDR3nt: TGTGCCAGCAGCTTACAAGGTGGGGCCCATGGCTACACCTTC
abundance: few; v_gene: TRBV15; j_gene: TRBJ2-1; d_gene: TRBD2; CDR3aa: CATRGGGSYNEQFF; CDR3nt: TGTGCCACCAGAGGCGGGGGGTCCTACAATGAGCAGTTCTTC
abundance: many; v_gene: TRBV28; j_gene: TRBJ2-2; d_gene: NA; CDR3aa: CASRPYEMTSANTGELFF; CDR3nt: TGTGCCAGCAGACCCTACGAAATGACCAGTGCGAACACCGGGGAGCTGTTTTTT